A single sample gave rise to the 18 T cell receptor beta chains below, sequenced in a study of blood T cell repertoires in COVID-19 (dated by TCRdb to the early 2020s). The library was built by means of the immunoSEQ multiplex PCR assay. The table comes from immuneACCESS by way of TCRdb, which keeps in-frame sequences with V and J called. Part of the clones is missing from these tables; in studies checked, under half for an unresolved V gene and the rest for unknown reasons. The sample profile shows roughly 49,000 clones; roughly 87% of them were found once. The top ten hold nearly 5% of the sample. The sequenced sample consisted of peripheral blood. These TCRs come from a man aged 55 to 70 with active COVID-19.

The J gene is TRBJ2-7, the V gene TRBV28, with 7 bases that match TRBD1. The V gene's germline CDR1 is MDHEN and CDR2 SYDVKM. This CDR3 has 14 residues. The junction had 5 bases not matched to a gene; V was cut back by 6 bases and J by 0 bases. DNA for the CDR3: TGTGCCAGCAGAAGACAGGGTGACTCCTACGAGCAGTACTTC. Its translation: CASRRQGDSYEQYF.

V and J are TRBV5-6 and TRBJ2-1; 10 positions agree with TRBD1. Germline lookup yields CDR1 SGHDT and CDR2 YYEEEE. After removal of 4 bases from V and 4 bases from J, the junction contained 5 bases not matched to a gene. The CDR3 is made up of 15 amino acids. CDR3 sequence: CASSRGQGTYNEQFF. The CDR3 DNA reads as TGTGCCAGCAGCAGGGGACAGGGGACATACAATGAGCAGTTCTTC.

Only a few counts were recorded for this clone. This rearrangement joins TRBV7-3 to TRBJ2-7; tentative D call: TRBD2 (5 bases). The CDR3 runs 13 residues. Germline lookup yields CDR1 SGHTA and CDR2 FQGTGA. Trimming removed 1 base at V and 5 bases at J, with 9 bases between. The CDR3 DNA follows: TGTGCCAGCAGCTTAAGAGGGTCGGACGAGCAGTACTTC. As protein: CASSLRGSDEQYF. The complete variable domain, with remaining parts taken from reference TRBV7-3 and TRBJ2-7, reads GAGVSQTPSNKVTEKGKYVELRCDPISGHTALYWYRQSLGQGPEFLIYFQGTGAADDSGLPNDRFFAVRPEGSVSTLKIQRTERGDSAVYLCASSLRGSDEQYFGPGTRLTVT.

The rearrangement uses TRBV2 and TRBJ2-7; TRBD1 matches at 7 bases. Trimming removed 7 bases from V and 0 bases from J; junction bases left unmatched: 9. This CDR3 has 15 residues. Germline assignment: CDR1 SNHLY and CDR2 FYNNEI. CDR3: CASTERTGSSYEQYF. DNA for the CDR3: TGTGCCAGCACAGAGAGGACAGGCAGCTCCTACGAGCAGTACTTC.

The V gene is TRBV6-5, the J gene TRBJ2-4; possibly TRBD2 for D (6 bases). Germline CDR1 MNHEY, CDR2 SVGAGI. The CDR3 contains 13 residues. Trimming took 6 bases from V and 9 from J, leaving 15 bases between them. CDR3 residues: CASSSGLIFIQYF. The CDR3 nucleotides are TGTGCCAGCAGCTCGGGACTGATTTTCATTCAGTACTTC.

This clone was found once. The chain carries TRBV5-1 and TRBJ2-7, with TRBD1 identical over 7 bases. This CDR3 contains 15 residues. V lost 0 bases and J lost 4; bases outside the gene matches: 7. Germline CDR1 and CDR2: SGHRS and YFSETQ. The CDR3: CASSLAPDRLYEQYF. The CDR3 nucleotides read TGCGCCAGCAGCTTGGCCCCGGACAGGCTGTACGAGCAGTACTTC.

This chain links TRBV3-1 (or the pseudogene TRBV3-2) with TRBJ2-2; D gene uncertain. V was clipped by 1 base and J by 8 bases, with 8 bases between them. The V gene's germline CDR1 is LGHDT and CDR2 YNNKEL (reference sequence). CDR3 length: 13 amino acids. Written as DNA, the CDR3 is TGTGCCAGCAGCCAAGGTTCGGGTGGGGAGCTGTTTTTT. Its protein is CASSQGSGGELFF.

The V gene is TRBV6-5, the J gene TRBJ2-5, with a possible D match to TRBD2 (5 bases). Germline V gene data show CDR1 as MNHEY and CDR2 as SVGAGI. CDR3 size: 15 residues. V gave up 4 bases and J gave up 5 bases, with 17 bases separating them. The CDR3 region has the DNA TGTGCCAGCAGTTCGCGGGCGCAGAGCTGGGAGACCCAGTACTTC. Its protein is CASSSRAQSWETQYF.

This clone has just one count. V usage is TRBV30 and J usage is TRBJ2-2; 7 nucleotides agree with TRBD1. V lost 2 bases to trimming and J lost 0 bases; unmatched junction nucleotides: 9. The CDR3 totals 17 residues. Germline lookup yields CDR1 GTSNPN and CDR2 SVGIG (reference sequence). In nucleotides, the CDR3 is TGTGCCTGGAGTCGTTCCACCGGGACAGCGAACACCGGGGAGCTGTTTTTT. Encoded protein: CAWSRSTGTANTGELFF.

The genes are TRBV19 and TRBJ2-2, with D tentatively TRBD1 (6 bases). The CDR3 is made up of 15 amino acids. V lost 5 bases, J lost 1 base, and 11 bases lay in between. In germline, CDR1 is LNHDA, CDR2 SQIVND (reference sequence). The CDR3 DNA reads TGTGCCAGTAGTTCCGGACAGCAGAACACCGGGGAGCTGTTTTTT. This translates into CASSSGQQNTGELFF.

V and J are TRBV10-3 and TRBJ2-4; TRBD1 matches at 8 bases. The CDR3 is made up of 15 amino acids. The junction had 7 bases not matched to a gene; V was cut back by 6 bases and J by 3 bases. From germline, CDR1 is ENHRY and CDR2 SYGVKD. As DNA, the CDR3 is TGTGCCATCAGCAAGGACAGGGCCGGCAAAAACATTCAGTACTTC. Its translation is CAISKDRAGKNIQYF.

In regard to this clone: A read error may account for a junction end that differs from germline. The chain recombines TRBV7-7 with TRBJ2-1, with D maybe TRBD1 (6 bases). This CDR3 is 13 amino acids long. Germline loops: CDR1 SSHAT, CDR2 FNYEAQ (reference sequence). The CDR3 is CASSFTGTNEQFF. CDR3 nucleotides: TGTGCTAGCAGCTTTACAGGGACCAATGAGCAGTTCTTC.

This clone was observed once. This chain links TRBV30 with TRBJ2-7, with 9 bases fitting TRBD1. This CDR3 contains 15 residues. V lost 5 bases, J lost 2 bases, and 10 bases stayed unmatched. Germline CDR1 reads GTSNPN; CDR2 reads SVGIG (reference sequence). The CDR3 region is CAWDFRDRAPYEQYF. CDR3 sequence (DNA): TGTGCCTGGGACTTCCGGGACAGGGCCCCCTACGAGCAGTACTTC.

The chain is built from TRBV27 and TRBJ2-7, with 11 bases matching TRBD2. Trimming removed 8 bases from V and 1 base from J; junction bases left unmatched: 4. There are 14 residues in the CDR3. Germline CDR1 MNHEY, CDR2 SMNVEV (reference sequence). The CDR3 region has the DNA TGTGCCAGCCGACGGACTAGCGGGTCCTACGAGCAGTACTTC. This encodes CASRRTSGSYEQYF.

By proportion, this clone is medium-sized. This chain uses TRBV10-3 with TRBJ2-7; 7 bases map to TRBD1. V shed 0 bases, J shed 2 bases, and the junction held 7 bases outside the gene matches. CDR1 and CDR2 from the germline V gene are ENHRY and SYGVKD. The CDR3 extends over 16 amino acids. CDR3 sequence reads: CAISESDRESPYEQYF. CDR3 DNA sequence: TGTGCCATCAGTGAGTCCGACAGGGAATCCCCCTACGAGCAGTACTTC.

The V gene is TRBV7-9, the J gene TRBJ2-1, with TRBD2 matching 8 bases. Trimming cost V 5 bases and J 8 bases; bases outside gene matches: 8. Germline V gene sequence: CDR1 SEHNR, CDR2 FQNEAQ (reference sequence). The CDR3 runs 14 residues. CDR3 in DNA: TGTGCCAGCAGCCCCCGTAGCGGGGACCATGAGCAGTTCTTC. Protein sequence: CASSPRSGDHEQFF. Drawing the rest from reference TRBV7-9 and TRBJ2-1, the complete variable domain is DTGVSQNPRHKITKRGQNVTFRCDPISEHNRLYWYRQTLGQGPEFLTYFQNEAQLEKSRLLSDRFSAERPKGSFSTLEIQRTEQGDSAMYLCASSPRSGDHEQFFGPGTRLTVL.

This chain joins TRBV9 and TRBJ2-1; D might be TRBD1 (5 bases). The CDR3 runs 14 residues. Germline V gene data show CDR1 as SGDLS and CDR2 as YYNGEE. The V end lost 0 bases, the J end lost 5 bases, and 9 bases lay between the germline ends. CDR3 region: CASSVGKGNNEQFF. The CDR3 DNA is TGTGCCAGCAGCGTAGGCAAGGGGAACAATGAGCAGTTCTTC.

The rearrangement links TRBV11-2 to TRBJ2-3; TRBD2 matches 8 bases. CDR1 is SGHAT, CDR2 FQNNGV, per germline. This CDR3 is built from 15 residues. V shed 3 bases and J 11 bases; nucleotides not matched to a gene: 13. The CDR3, as DNA: TGTGCCAGCAGCTTTAGCGGGACTCCCACCTCCAGGCAGTATTTT. Translation gives CASSFSGTPTSRQYF.